This is a list of T cell receptor beta chains from one sample in a study of CD8 T cells in Susac syndrome. MiXCR, run by TCRdb on the immunoSEQ multiplex PCR reads, gives a single entry per CDR3 protein. The sample lists almost 450,000 distinct CDR3 sequences; 75% to 90% were seen once. Sequencing was done on a sample of CD8+ T cells from PBMCs. The source is a human donor with multiple sclerosis. Both conserved end residues are part of each CDR3. A D gene is named only where the DNA matches it firmly. Rows give clone size only sometimes, using once, few, many, or a class for an expanded clone.

V: TRBV6-1; D: .; size: .; J: TRBJ2-7; CDR3: CASSSEGASYEQYF; DNA: TGTGCCAGCAGTTCAGAGGGAGCCTCCTACGAGCAGTACTTC
V: TRBV6-1; D: TRBD2; size: .; J: TRBJ2-3; CDR3: CASKTSGKSTDTQYF; DNA: TGTGCCAGCAAAACTAGCGGAAAGAGCACAGATACGCAGTATTTT
V: TRBV20-1; D: TRBD2; size: .; J: TRBJ2-1; CDR3: CSARDLAILGLAGGRDEQFF; DNA: TGCAGTGCTAGAGACCTGGCTATTTTGGGACTAGCGGGGGGGAGAGATGAGCAGTTCTTC
V: TRBV6-2/TRBV6-3; D: TRBD1; size: .; J: TRBJ2-7; CDR3: CASSTGTGGATPDF; DNA: TGTGCCAGCAGTACTGGGACAGGGGGCGCAACCCCGGACTTC
V: TRBV6-5; D: .; size: .; J: TRBJ2-1; CDR3: CASSYLAEGSYNEQFF; DNA: TGTGCCAGCAGTTACTTAGCAGAAGGCTCCTACAATGAGCAGTTCTTC
V: TRBV27; D: .; size: .; J: TRBJ2-7; CDR3: CASSLQGFEQYF; DNA: TGTGCCAGCAGTTTACAGGGGTTTGAGCAGTACTTC
V: TRBV29-1; D: .; size: .; J: TRBJ1-2; CDR3: CSVESGADYGYTF; DNA: TGCAGCGTTGAGTCCGGGGCAGACTATGGCTACACCTTC
V: TRBV27; D: TRBD1; size: .; J: TRBJ2-1; CDR3: CASSSGQGGYNEQFF; DNA: TGTGCCAGCAGTTCGGGACAGGGAGGCTACAATGAGCAGTTCTTC
V: TRBV27; D: .; size: .; J: TRBJ1-1; CDR3: CASSTVDGHTEAFF; DNA: TGTGCCAGCAGTACTGTGGATGGTCATACTGAAGCTTTCTTT
V: TRBV24-1; D: .; size: .; J: TRBJ2-1; CDR3: CATRSAGGEQFF; DNA: TGTGCCACCAGAAGCGCTGGGGGTGAGCAGTTCTTC
V: TRBV12-3/TRBV12-4; D: .; size: few; J: TRBJ2-7; CDR3: CASSQGAYEQYF; DNA: TGTGCCAGCAGCCAGGGTGCCTACGAGCAGTACTTC
V: TRBV7-9; D: .; size: .; J: TRBJ1-1; CDR3: CASSGELRGSTEAFF; DNA: TGTGCCAGCAGCGGGGAGCTTAGGGGTAGCACTGAAGCTTTCTTT
V: TRBV4-1; D: .; size: .; J: TRBJ2-1; CDR3: CASSQVRDEQFF; DNA: TGCGCCAGCAGCCAAGTCCGCGATGAGCAGTTCTTC
V: TRBV5-1; D: TRBD2; size: .; J: TRBJ2-5; CDR3: CASSSPLAGLQETQYF; DNA: TGCGCCAGCAGCTCCCCACTAGCGGGGCTGCAAGAGACCCAGTACTTC
V: TRBV6-5; D: .; size: .; J: TRBJ1-2; CDR3: CASSFTWDSAANYGYTF; DNA: TGTGCCAGCAGTTTCACCTGGGACTCGGCGGCTAACTATGGCTACACCTTC
V: TRBV18; D: TRBD1; size: few; J: TRBJ1-5; CDR3: CASSPGTGAGQPQHF; DNA: TGTGCCAGCTCCCCCGGGACAGGGGCGGGTCAGCCCCAGCATTTT
V: TRBV9; D: .; size: once; J: TRBJ1-3; CDR3: CASSVAGTGNTIYF; DNA: TGTGCCAGCAGCGTAGCCGGTACTGGAAACACCATATATTTT
V: TRBV12-3/TRBV12-4; D: TRBD1; size: .; J: TRBJ2-7; CDR3: CASRGQHYEQYF; DNA: TGTGCCAGCAGGGGACAGCACTACGAGCAGTACTTC
V: TRBV9; D: .; size: once; J: TRBJ1-2; CDR3: CASSRNQVYGYTF; DNA: TGTGCCAGCAGCCGAAATCAGGTCTATGGCTACACCTTC
V: TRBV3-1; D: TRBD1; size: .; J: TRBJ2-1; CDR3: CASSQTRDRGVEQFF; DNA: TGTGCCAGCAGCCAAACGAGGGACAGGGGCGTCGAGCAGTTCTTC
V: TRBV5-6; D: .; size: once; J: TRBJ2-2; CDR3: CASTDKNTGELFF; DNA: TGTGCCAGCACGGACAAGAACACCGGGGAGCTGTTTTTT
V: TRBV20-1; D: .; size: .; J: TRBJ1-5; CDR3: CSARDPGSNQPQHF; DNA: TGCAGTGCTAGAGACCCAGGGAGCAATCAGCCCCAGCATTTT
V: TRBV7-9; D: .; size: .; J: TRBJ2-7; CDR3: CASSFPWTADTSYEQYF; DNA: TGTGCCAGCAGCTTTCCATGGACAGCCGATACCTCCTACGAGCAGTACTTC
V: TRBV12-3/TRBV12-4; D: .; size: .; J: TRBJ1-1; CDR3: CASSFQGPEAFF; DNA: TGTGCCAGCAGTTTTCAGGGTCCTGAAGCTTTCTTT
V: TRBV29-1; D: .; size: .; J: TRBJ2-1; CDR3: CSVEGLSYNEQFF; DNA: TGCAGCGTGGAAGGGCTCTCCTACAATGAGCAGTTCTTC
V: TRBV20-1; D: .; size: .; J: TRBJ2-5; CDR3: CSAREEGFGTQYF; DNA: TGCAGTGCTAGAGAGGAGGGTTTCGGGACCCAGTACTTC
V: TRBV19; D: .; size: .; J: TRBJ1-2; CDR3: CASSMDTQGDYGYTF; DNA: TGTGCCAGTAGTATGGATACACAGGGCGACTATGGCTACACCTTC
V: TRBV27; D: TRBD1; size: few; J: TRBJ2-7; CDR3: CASSLATGNYEQYF; DNA: TGTGCCAGCAGTTTGGCGACAGGGAACTACGAGCAGTACTTC
V: TRBV5-1; D: .; size: .; J: TRBJ1-2; CDR3: CASSLLQGSDRNYGYTF; DNA: TGCGCCAGCAGCTTGTTGCAGGGCTCTGATCGGAACTATGGCTACACCTTC
V: TRBV5-6; D: .; size: .; J: TRBJ2-7; CDR3: CASSLAFERSREQYF; DNA: TGTGCCAGCAGCTTGGCCTTCGAGAGATCTAGGGAGCAGTACTTC
V: TRBV9; D: .; size: .; J: TRBJ1-1; CDR3: CASSVTGSTEAFF; DNA: TGTGCCAGCAGCGTAACGGGGAGCACTGAAGCTTTCTTT
V: TRBV14; D: TRBD1; size: .; J: TRBJ2-3; CDR3: CASRFSGQGTDTQYF; DNA: TGTGCCAGCAGGTTTTCGGGACAGGGAACAGATACGCAGTATTTT
V: TRBV27; D: .; size: .; J: TRBJ2-7; CDR3: CASSLFWNVEQYF; DNA: TGTGCCAGCAGTTTATTTTGGAACGTCGAGCAGTACTTC
V: TRBV7-2; D: TRBD2; size: .; J: TRBJ2-1; CDR3: CASSHPRTSPTTEQFF; DNA: TGTGCCAGCAGCCATCCAAGGACTAGCCCTACAACCGAGCAGTTCTTC
V: TRBV6-1; D: TRBD1; size: few; J: TRBJ1-2; CDR3: CASSERTGDGYTF; DNA: TGTGCCAGCAGTGAGCGGACAGGGGATGGCTACACCTTC